The TCR beta chain described here comes from a study of Ad26.COV2.S vaccination and SARS-CoV-2 variants. Treatment here: around 19 received Ad26.COV2.S at low or high dose, single or two shots; five or six received placebo; per-sample allocation not given. At day 63 after the first vaccine or placebo injection, samples were drawn. Profiled with immunoSEQ multiplex PCR; TCRdb holds only in-frame clones, not every one. The sample carries about 440,000 clones, 90% recorded once. The input for sequencing was peripheral blood, taken in a trial of Ad26.COV2.S vaccine versus placebo. The source is a person aged 18-60 years who received the Ad26.COV2.S COVID-19 vaccine or a placebo.

The CDR3 coding sequence is TGCGCCAGCAGCTTGGAGGGTCCGAGCACTGAAGCTTTCTTT. Protein product: CASSLEGPSTEAFF. The V call is TRBV5-1, the J call TRBJ1-1; no definite D call. The CDR3 totals 14 residues. The V gene's germline CDR1 is SGHRS and CDR2 YFSETQ. Trimming removed 0 bases at V and 4 bases at J, with 10 bases between.